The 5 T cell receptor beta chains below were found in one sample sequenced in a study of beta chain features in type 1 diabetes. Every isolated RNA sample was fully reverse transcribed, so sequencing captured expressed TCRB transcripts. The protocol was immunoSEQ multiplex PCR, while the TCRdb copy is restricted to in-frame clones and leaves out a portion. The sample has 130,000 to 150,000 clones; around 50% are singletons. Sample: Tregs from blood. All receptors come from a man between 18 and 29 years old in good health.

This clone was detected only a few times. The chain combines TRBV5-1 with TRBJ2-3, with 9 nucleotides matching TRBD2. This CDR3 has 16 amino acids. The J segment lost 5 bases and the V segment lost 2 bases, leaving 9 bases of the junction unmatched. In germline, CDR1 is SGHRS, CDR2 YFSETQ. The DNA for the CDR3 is TGCGCCAGCAGCTTACAGCGGGGGGCGCTCGGAGATACGCAGTATTTT. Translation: CASSLQRGALGDTQYF.

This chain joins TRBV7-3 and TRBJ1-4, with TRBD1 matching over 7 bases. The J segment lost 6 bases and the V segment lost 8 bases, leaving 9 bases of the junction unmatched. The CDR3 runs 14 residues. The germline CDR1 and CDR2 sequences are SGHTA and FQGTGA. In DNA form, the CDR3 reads TGTGCCAGCGGGGAAACAGGGGTTGATGAAAAACTGTTTTTT. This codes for CASGETGVDEKLFF.

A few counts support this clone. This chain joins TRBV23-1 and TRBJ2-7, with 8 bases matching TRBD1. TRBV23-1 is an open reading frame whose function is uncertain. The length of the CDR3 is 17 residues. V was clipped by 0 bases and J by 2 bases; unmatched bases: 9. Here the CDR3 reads CASSQSWETGAPYEQYF. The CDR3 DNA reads TGCGCCAGCAGTCAATCGTGGGAGACAGGGGCTCCCTACGAGCAGTACTTC.

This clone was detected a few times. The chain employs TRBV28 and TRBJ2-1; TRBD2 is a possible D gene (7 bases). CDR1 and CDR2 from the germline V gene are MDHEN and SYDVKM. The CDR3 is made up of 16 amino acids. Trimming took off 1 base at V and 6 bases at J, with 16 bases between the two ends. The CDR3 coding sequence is TGTGCCAGCAGTTTATCATCGGGGGGCGGAATCAATGAGCAGTTCTTC. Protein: CASSLSSGGGINEQFF.

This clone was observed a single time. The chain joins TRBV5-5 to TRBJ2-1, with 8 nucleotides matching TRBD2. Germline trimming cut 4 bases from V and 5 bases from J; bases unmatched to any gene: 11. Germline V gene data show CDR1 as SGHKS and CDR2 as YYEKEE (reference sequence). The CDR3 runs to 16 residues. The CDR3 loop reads CASSPKRTSQDNEQFF. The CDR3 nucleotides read TGTGCCAGCAGCCCCAAGAGGACTAGCCAAGACAATGAGCAGTTCTTC.